The 5 T cell receptor beta chains below come from one sample, sequenced in a study of glioma-infiltrating T cells after dendritic cell vaccination. Stated time point: after dendritic cell vaccination, including at tumor progression/relapse. Sequencing used immunoSEQ multiplex PCR; TCRdb keeps in-frame clones, though not all of them. The data show 90,000 or so clones, with 75% to 90% seen just once and roughly 2% held by the top ten. The sample in question was blood, obtained after dendritic cell vaccination. These receptors originate from a human donor with glioblastoma.

Worth noting for this clone: Distinct nucleotide sequences in the sample also encode this CDR3. As DNA, the CDR3 is TGCGCCAGCAGCTTGGCAGGGACAGGGACAGATACGCAGTATTTT. Translating it yields CASSLAGTGTDTQYF. The chain carries TRBV5-1 and TRBJ2-3; 9 bases fit TRBD1. CDR3 length equals 15 residues. From germline, CDR1 is SGHRS and CDR2 YFSETQ. J lost 3 bases, V lost 0 bases, and 2 bases had no gene match.

This clone came up once. The chain links TRBV19 to TRBJ2-4; D gene ambiguous. V was cut by 5 bases and J by 7 bases, with 12 bases left in between. In germline, CDR1 is LNHDA, CDR2 SQIVND (reference sequence). This CDR3 spans 13 amino acids. CDR3: CASSALTRNIQYF. The CDR3 bases are TGTGCCAGTAGTGCCTTAACTCGCAACATTCAGTACTTC.

V gene TRBV19 combines with J gene TRBJ2-1; 8 positions agree with TRBD2. V was clipped by 8 bases and J by 8 bases; unmatched bases: 11. The CDR3 is made up of 14 amino acids. The germline gives CDR1 LNHDA, CDR2 SQIVND (reference sequence). The CDR3 loop reads CASSLRTSLHEQFF. In DNA, the CDR3 is TGTGCCAGTTCTCTCAGGACTAGCTTGCATGAGCAGTTCTTC.

This clone occurred once. J is TRBJ2-1 and V is TRBV5-6, with 12 bases matching TRBD2. Per germline, CDR1 SGHDT and CDR2 YYEEEE. This CDR3 is built from 16 residues. After removal of 0 bases from V and 5 bases from J, the junction contained 3 bases not matched to a gene. The chain's CDR3 is CASSLESSGGDNEQFF. The CDR3 DNA sequence: TGTGCCAGCAGCTTGGAGTCTAGCGGGGGGGACAATGAGCAGTTCTTC.

This chain joins TRBV19 and TRBJ2-2; 7 bases line up with TRBD1. CDR1 LNHDA and CDR2 SQIVND come from the germline V gene (reference sequence). Losses at the gene ends were 6 bases for V and 1 base for J; bases not matched to a gene: 5. The CDR3 spans 15 residues. DNA of the CDR3: TGTGCCAGTAGGGGGAACAGGGGGAACACCGGGGAGCTGTTTTTT. This encodes CASRGNRGNTGELFF.